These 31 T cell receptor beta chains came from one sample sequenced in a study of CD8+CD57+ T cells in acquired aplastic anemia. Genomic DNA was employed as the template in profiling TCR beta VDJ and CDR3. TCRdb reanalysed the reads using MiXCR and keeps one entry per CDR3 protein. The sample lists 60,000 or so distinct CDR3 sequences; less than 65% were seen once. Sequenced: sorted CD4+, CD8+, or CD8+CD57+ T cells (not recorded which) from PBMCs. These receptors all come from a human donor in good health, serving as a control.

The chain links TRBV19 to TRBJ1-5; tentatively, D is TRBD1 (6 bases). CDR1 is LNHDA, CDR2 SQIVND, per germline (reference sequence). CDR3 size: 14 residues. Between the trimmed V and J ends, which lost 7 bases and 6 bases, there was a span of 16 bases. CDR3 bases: TGTGCCAGTAACTCAGGGGTGGTAATTCAGCCCCAGCATTTT. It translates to CASNSGVVIQPQHF.

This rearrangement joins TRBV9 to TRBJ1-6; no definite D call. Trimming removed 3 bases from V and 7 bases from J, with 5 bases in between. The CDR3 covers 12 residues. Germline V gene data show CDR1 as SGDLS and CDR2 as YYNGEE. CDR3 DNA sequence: TGTGCCAGCAGCGGGCTCAATTCACCCCTCCACTTT. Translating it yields CASSGLNSPLHF.

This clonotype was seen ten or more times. The CDR3 here is CSARDRVSSSTDTQYF. The CDR3 DNA reads TGCAGTGCTAGAGATCGGGTCAGCTCTAGCACAGATACGCAGTATTTT. The chain couples TRBV20-1 to TRBJ2-3, with D unclear. With 0 bases removed from V and 0 bases from J, the gap between germline ends came to 13 bases. The length of the CDR3 is 16 residues. Germline CDR1 and CDR2: DFQATT and SNEGSKA (reference sequence).

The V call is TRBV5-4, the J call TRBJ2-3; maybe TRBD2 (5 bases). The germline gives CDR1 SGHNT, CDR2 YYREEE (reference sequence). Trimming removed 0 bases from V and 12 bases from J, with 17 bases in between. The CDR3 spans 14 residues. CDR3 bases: TGTGCCAGCAGCTTGGTCGGAGGAAAAGAGCTACAGTATTTT. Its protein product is CASSLVGGKELQYF.

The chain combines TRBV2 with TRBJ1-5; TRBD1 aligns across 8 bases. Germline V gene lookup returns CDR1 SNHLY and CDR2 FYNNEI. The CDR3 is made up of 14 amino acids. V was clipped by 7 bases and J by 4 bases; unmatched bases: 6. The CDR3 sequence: CASMGGQDNQPQHF. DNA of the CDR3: TGTGCCAGCATGGGGGGACAGGATAATCAGCCCCAGCATTTT.

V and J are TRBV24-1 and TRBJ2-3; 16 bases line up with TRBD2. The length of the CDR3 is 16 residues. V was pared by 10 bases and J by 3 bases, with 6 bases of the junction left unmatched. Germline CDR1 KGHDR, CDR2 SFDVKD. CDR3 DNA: TGTGCCACGACCGGGACTAGCGGGAGGGGGACAGATACGCAGTATTTT. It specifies CATTGTSGRGTDTQYF.

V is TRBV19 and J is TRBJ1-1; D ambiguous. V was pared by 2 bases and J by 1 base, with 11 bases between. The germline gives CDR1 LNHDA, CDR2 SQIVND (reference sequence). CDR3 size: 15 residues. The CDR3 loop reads CASSILGGGNTEAFF. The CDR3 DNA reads TGTGCCAGTAGTATACTGGGCGGAGGGAACACTGAAGCTTTCTTT.

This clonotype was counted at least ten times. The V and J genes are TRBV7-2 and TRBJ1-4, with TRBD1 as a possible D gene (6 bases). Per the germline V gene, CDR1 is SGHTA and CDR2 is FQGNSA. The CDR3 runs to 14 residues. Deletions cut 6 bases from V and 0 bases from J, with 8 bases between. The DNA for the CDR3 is TGTGCCAGCAGGAGACAGGCAACTAATGAAAAACTGTTTTTT. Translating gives CASRRQATNEKLFF.

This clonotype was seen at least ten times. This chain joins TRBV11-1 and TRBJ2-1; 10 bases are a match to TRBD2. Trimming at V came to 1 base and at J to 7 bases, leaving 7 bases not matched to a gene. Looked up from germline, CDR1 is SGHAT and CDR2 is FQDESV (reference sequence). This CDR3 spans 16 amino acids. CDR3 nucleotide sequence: TGTGCCAGCAGCTTAGTCGCTAGCGGGAGTGGTAATGAGCAGTTCTTC. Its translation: CASSLVASGSGNEQFF. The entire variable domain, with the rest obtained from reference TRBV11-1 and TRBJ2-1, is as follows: EAEVAQSPRYKITEKSQAVAFWCDPISGHATLYWYRQILGQGPELLVQFQDESVVDDSQLPKDRFSAERLKGVDSTLKIQPAELGDSAMYLCASSLVASGSGNEQFFGPGTRLTVL.

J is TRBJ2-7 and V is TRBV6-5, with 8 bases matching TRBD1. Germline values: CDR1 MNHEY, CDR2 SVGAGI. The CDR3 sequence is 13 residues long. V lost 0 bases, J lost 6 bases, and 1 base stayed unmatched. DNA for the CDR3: TGTGCCAGCAGTTACTCCACAGGGGGCGAGCAGTACTTC. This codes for CASSYSTGGEQYF.

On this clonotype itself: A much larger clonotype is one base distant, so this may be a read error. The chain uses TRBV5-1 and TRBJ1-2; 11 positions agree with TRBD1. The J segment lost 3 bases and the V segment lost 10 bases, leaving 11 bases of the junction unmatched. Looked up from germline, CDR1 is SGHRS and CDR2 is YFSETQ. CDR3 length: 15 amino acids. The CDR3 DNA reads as TGCGCCCGCCGGGACAGGGGGACTCCAGACTATGGCTACACCTTC. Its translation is CARRDRGTPDYGYTF.

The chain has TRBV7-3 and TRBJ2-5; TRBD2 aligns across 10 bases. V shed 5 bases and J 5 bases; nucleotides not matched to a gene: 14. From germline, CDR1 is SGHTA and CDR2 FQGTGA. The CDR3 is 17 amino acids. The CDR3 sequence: CASSGTAGGGTRETQYF. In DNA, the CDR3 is TGTGCCAGCAGCGGGACAGCGGGAGGGGGTACAAGGGAGACCCAGTACTTC.

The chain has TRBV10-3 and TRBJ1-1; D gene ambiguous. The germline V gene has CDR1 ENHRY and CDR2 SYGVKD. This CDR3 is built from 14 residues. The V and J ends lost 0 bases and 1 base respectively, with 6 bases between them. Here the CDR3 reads CAISESVRNTEAFF. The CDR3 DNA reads TGTGCCATCAGTGAGTCTGTCAGGAACACTGAAGCTTTCTTT.

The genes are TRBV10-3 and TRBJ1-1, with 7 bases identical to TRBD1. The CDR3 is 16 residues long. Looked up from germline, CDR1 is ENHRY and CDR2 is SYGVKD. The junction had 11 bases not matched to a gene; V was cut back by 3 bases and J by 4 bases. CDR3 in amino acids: CAISDPKRQGLTEAFF. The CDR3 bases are TGTGCCATCAGTGACCCAAAACGACAGGGACTCACTGAAGCTTTCTTT.

CDR3 DNA sequence: TGCGCCAGCAGCCAAGGACTAGCGGGGGTGGATACGCAGTATTTT. The encoded protein is CASSQGLAGVDTQYF. V gene TRBV4-3 combines with J gene TRBJ2-3; 12 bases match TRBD2. V shed 1 base, J shed 6 bases, and the junction held 2 bases outside the gene matches. Per the germline V gene, CDR1 is LGHNA and CDR2 is YSLEER. The CDR3 loop spans 15 amino acids.

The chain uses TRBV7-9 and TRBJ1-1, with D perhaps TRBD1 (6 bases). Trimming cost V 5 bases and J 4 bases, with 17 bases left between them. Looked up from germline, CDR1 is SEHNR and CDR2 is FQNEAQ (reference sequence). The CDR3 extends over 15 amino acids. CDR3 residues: CASSQLTGFGTEAFF. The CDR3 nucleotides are TGTGCCAGCAGCCAGCTTACAGGGTTTGGCACTGAAGCTTTCTTT.

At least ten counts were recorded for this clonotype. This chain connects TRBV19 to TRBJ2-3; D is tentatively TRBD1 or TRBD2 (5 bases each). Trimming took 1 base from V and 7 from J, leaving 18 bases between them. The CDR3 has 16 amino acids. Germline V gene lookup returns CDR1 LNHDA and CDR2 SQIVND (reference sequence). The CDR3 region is CASSIVAGAQSNTQYF. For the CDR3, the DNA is TGTGCCAGTAGTATAGTTGCCGGGGCCCAATCAAATACGCAGTATTTT.

The CDR3 region is CSARDPGQDFHEQYF. CDR3 in DNA: TGCAGTGCTAGAGATCCGGGACAGGATTTCCACGAGCAGTACTTC. This chain connects TRBV20-1 to TRBJ2-7; 8 nucleotides agree with TRBD1. Germline V lookup: CDR1 DFQATT, CDR2 SNEGSKA (reference sequence). The CDR3 spans 15 residues. V lost 0 bases, J lost 5 bases, and 9 bases stayed unmatched.

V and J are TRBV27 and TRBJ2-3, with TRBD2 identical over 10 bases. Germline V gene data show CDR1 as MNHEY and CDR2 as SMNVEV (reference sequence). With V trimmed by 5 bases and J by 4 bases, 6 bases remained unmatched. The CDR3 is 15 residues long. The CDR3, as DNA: TGTGCCAGCAGTCCCCTCAGCGGGAGGGCAGATACGCAGTATTTT. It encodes CASSPLSGRADTQYF.

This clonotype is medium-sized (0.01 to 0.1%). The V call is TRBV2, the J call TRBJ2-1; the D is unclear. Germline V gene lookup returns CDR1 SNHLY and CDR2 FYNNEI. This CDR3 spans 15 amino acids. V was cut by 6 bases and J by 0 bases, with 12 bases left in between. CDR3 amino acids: CASSLDANSYNEQFF. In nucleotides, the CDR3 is TGTGCCAGCAGCCTGGACGCAAACTCCTACAATGAGCAGTTCTTC.

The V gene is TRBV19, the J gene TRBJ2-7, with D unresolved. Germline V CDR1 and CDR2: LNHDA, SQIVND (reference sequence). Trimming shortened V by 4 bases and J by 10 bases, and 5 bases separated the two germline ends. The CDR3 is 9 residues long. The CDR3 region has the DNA TGTGCCAGTAGTACTGGACAGTACTTC. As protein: CASSTGQYF.

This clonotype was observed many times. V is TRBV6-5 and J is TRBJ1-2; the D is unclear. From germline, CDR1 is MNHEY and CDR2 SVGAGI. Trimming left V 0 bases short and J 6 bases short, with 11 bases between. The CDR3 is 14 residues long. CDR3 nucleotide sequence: TGTGCCAGCAGTTACTCGCTGCTTGCGGATGGCTACACCTTC. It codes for CASSYSLLADGYTF.

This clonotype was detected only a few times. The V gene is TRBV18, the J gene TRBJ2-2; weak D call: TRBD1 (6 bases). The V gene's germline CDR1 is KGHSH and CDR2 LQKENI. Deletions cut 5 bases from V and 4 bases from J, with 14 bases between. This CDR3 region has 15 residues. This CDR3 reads CASSSQGRGTGELFF. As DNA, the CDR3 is TGTGCCAGCTCATCACAGGGTCGGGGCACCGGGGAGCTGTTTTTT.

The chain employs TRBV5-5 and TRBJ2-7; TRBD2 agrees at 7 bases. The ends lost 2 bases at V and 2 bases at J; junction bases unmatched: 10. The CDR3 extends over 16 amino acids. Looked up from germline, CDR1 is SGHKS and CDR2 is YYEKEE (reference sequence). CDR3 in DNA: TGTGCCAGCAGCTTTTTCGGGGGAGGGCGCACCTACGAGCAGTACTTC. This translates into CASSFFGGGRTYEQYF. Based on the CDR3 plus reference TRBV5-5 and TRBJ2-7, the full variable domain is DAGVTQSPTHLIKTRGQQVTLRCSPISGHKSVSWYQQVLGQGPQFIFQYYEKEERGRGNFPDRFSARQFPNYSSELNVNALLLGDSALYLCASSFFGGGRTYEQYFGPGTRLTVT.

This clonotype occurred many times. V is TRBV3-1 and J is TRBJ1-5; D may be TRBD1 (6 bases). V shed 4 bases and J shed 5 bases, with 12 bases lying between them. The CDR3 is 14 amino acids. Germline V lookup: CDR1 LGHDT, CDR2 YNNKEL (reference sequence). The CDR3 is CASSPGAGHQPQHF. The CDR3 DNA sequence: TGTGCCAGCAGCCCAGGGGCGGGTCATCAGCCCCAGCATTTT. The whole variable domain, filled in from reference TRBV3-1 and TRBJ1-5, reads DTAVSQTPKYLVTQMGNDKSIKCEQNLGHDTMYWYKQDSKKFLKIMFSYNNKELIINETVPNRFSPKSPDKAHLNLHINSLELGDSAVYFCASSPGAGHQPQHFGDGTRLSIL.

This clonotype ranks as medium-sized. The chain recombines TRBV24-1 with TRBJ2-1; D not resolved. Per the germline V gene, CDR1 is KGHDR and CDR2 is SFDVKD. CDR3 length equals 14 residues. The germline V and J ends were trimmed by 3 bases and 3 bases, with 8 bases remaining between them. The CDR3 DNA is TGTGCCACCAGTGATCGCCGGAACTACAATGAGCAGTTCTTC. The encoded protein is CATSDRRNYNEQFF.

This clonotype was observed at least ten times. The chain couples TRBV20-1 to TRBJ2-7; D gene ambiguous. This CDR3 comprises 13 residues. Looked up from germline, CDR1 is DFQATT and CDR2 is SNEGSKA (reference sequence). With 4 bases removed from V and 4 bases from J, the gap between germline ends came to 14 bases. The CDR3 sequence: CSAIRLLEYEQYF. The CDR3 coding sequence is TGCAGTGCTATCCGCCTCTTAGAATACGAGCAGTACTTC.

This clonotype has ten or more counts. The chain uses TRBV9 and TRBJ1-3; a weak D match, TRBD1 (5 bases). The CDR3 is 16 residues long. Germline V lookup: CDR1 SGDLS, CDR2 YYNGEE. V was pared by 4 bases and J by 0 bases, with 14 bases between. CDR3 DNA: TGTGCCAGCAGCTCCCGAGGGGTGAACTCTGGAAACACCATATATTTT. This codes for CASSSRGVNSGNTIYF.

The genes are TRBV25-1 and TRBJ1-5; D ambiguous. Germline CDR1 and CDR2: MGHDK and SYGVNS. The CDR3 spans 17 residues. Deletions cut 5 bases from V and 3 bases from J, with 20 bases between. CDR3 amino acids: CASSSASVDPNNQPQHF. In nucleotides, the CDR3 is TGTGCCAGCAGTAGTGCGAGCGTGGACCCGAACAATCAGCCCCAGCATTTT.

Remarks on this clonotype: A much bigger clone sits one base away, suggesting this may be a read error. The CDR3 spells CASSVGKNEQFF. CDR3 nucleotides: TGTGCCAGCAGCGTAGGAAAAAATGAGCAGTTCTTC. The rearrangement uses TRBV9 and TRBJ2-1; unclear D gene. Trimming took off 0 bases at V and 7 bases at J, with 5 bases between the two ends. The CDR3 is made up of 12 amino acids. The germline gives CDR1 SGDLS, CDR2 YYNGEE.

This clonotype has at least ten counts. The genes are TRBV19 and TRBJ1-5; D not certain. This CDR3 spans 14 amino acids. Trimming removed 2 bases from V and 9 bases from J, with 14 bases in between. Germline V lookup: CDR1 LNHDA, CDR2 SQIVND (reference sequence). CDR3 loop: CASSILDESPPQHF. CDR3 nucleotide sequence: TGTGCCAGTAGTATATTAGATGAATCCCCGCCCCAGCATTTT.